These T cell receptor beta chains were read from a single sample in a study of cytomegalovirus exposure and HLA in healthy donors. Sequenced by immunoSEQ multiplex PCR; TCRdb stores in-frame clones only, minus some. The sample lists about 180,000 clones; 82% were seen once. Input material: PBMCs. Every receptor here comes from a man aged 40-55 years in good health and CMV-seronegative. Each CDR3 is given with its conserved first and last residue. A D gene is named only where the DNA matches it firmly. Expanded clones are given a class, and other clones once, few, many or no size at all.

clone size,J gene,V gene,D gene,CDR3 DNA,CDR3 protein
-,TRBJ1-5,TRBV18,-,TGTGCCAGCTCACCGCCAGGAGGAGACTATAGCAATCAGCCCCAGCATTTT,CASSPPGGDYSNQPQHF
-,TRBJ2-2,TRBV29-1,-,TGCAGCGCTAACCCGAGCAACACCGGGGAGCTGTTTTTT,CSANPSNTGELFF
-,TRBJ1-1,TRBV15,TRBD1,TGTGCCACCAGCAGTGTTAACAGGGGGGGCACTGAAGCTTTCTTT,CATSSVNRGGTEAFF
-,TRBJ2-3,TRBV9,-,TGTGCCAGCAGCGTAGTCCCGGTGGCAGGGCTAACAGATACGCAGTATTTT,CASSVVPVAGLTDTQYF
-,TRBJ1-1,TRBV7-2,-,TGTGCCAGTCGATACCAAAGGGAGACTGAAGCTTTCTTT,CASRYQRETEAFF
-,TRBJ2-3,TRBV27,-,TGTGCCAGCAGTTCACCGAGCAGGGATGGGACAGATACGCAGTATTTT,CASSSPSRDGTDTQYF
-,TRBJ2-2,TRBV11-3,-,TGTGCCAGCAGCATCTCGGACAGTGGCGGGGAGCTGTTTTTT,CASSISDSGGELFF
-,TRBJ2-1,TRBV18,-,TGTGCCAGCTCTCTCGGGGGATACAATGAGCAGTTCTTC,CASSLGGYNEQFF
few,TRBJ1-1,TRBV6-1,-,TGTGCCAGCAGGAGGGGGGGGGTATCAAACACTGAAGCTTTCTTT,CASRRGGVSNTEAFF
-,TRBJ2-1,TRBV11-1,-,TGTGCCAGCAGCTTAGCCCCCCGGGGGGCGTATGAGCAGTTCTTC,CASSLAPRGAYEQFF
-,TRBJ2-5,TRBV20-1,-,TGCAGTGGGTTTCGGGGAGAGACCCAGTACTTC,CSGFRGETQYF
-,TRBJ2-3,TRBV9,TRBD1,TGTGCCAGCAGCGTAGTGGGACAGGGTTGGGCAGATACGCAGTATTTT,CASSVVGQGWADTQYF
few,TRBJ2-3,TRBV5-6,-,TGTGCCAGCAGCTCAACGGCGCCGGGGGATACGCAGTATTTT,CASSSTAPGDTQYF
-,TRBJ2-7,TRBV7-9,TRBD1,TGTGCCAGCAGCTCCCGGGACAGCTACGAGCAGTACTTC,CASSSRDSYEQYF
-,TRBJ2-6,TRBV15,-,TGTGCCACCAGCAGAGATCCCAGGGCTGGGGCCAACGTCCTGACTTTC,CATSRDPRAGANVLTF
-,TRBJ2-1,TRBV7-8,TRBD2,TGTGCCAGCAGTGGACTAGCGCCGAGCTCCTACAATGAGCAGTTCTTC,CASSGLAPSSYNEQFF
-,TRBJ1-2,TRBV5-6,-,TGTGCCAGCAGCTTTAGGAGGGCTAATGGCTACACCTTC,CASSFRRANGYTF
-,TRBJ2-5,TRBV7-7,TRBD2,TGTGCTAGCAGCTTATCTGGGGAGGGAGAGACCCAGTACTTC,CASSLSGEGETQYF
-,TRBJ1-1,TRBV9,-,TGTGCCAGCAGCGTAGCTACCCCTTTGAACACTGAAGCTTTCTTT,CASSVATPLNTEAFF
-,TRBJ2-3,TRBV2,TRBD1,TGTGCCAGCGGACAGGGAACAGATACGCAGTATTTT,CASGQGTDTQYF
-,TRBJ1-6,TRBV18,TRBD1,TGTGCCAGCTCACCACAGGGACAGCCTAATTCACCCCTCCACTTT,CASSPQGQPNSPLHF
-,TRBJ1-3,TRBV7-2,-,TGTGCCAGCAGCTCCCCAGGGTACGGAAACACCATATATTTT,CASSSPGYGNTIYF
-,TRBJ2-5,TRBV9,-,TGTGCCAGCAGCGTAGGGCAGGGGGGCATGTTGGAGACCCAGTACTTC,CASSVGQGGMLETQYF
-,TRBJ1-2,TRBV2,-,TGTGCCAGCAGCCGAATCGACCCCGGGACAATTGGCTACACCTTC,CASSRIDPGTIGYTF
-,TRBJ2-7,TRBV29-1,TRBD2,TGCAGCGTTGATTCGACTAGCGGGGGCTCCTACGAGCAGTACTTC,CSVDSTSGGSYEQYF
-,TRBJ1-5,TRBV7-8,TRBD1,TGTGCCAGCAGCCGAGACAGGGGTCAGCCCCAGCATTTT,CASSRDRGQPQHF
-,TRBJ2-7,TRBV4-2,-,TGTGCCAGCAGCCAGAGGGGGACGATCGGGGCCGGGACCTACGAGCAGTACTTC,CASSQRGTIGAGTYEQYF
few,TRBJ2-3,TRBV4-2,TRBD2,TGTGCCAGCAGCGCCCGACTAGCGGGAGGGCCGGGAGATACGCAGTATTTT,CASSARLAGGPGDTQYF
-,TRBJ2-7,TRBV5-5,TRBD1,TGTGCCAGCAGCTTAGAAGGGGGCAGCGACGAGCAGTACTTC,CASSLEGGSDEQYF
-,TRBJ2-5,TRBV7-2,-,TGTGCCAGCAGCTTAGCCTCAGAGACCCAGTACTTC,CASSLASETQYF
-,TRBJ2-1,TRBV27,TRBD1,TGTGCCAGCCTTGACCGGGACAGGGGAGGGAATGAGCAGTTCTTC,CASLDRDRGGNEQFF
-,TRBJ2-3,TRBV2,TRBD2,TGTGCCAGCCTTAGCGCAAAGCGGGGAGATACGCAGTATTTT,CASLSAKRGDTQYF
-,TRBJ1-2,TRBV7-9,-,TGTGCCAGCAGCTCCCTGGACAGTCCGCGATATGGCTACACCTTC,CASSSLDSPRYGYTF
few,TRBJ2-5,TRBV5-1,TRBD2,TGCGCCAGCAGCTTCGGGGGGGCCCAAGAGACCCAGTACTTC,CASSFGGAQETQYF
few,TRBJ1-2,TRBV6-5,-,TGTGCCAGCAGTTACGGGTTACGGGGGGGGTCCTACACCTTC,CASSYGLRGGSYTF
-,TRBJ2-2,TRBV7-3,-,TGTGCCAGCAGCTTAGTACAGCCGAACACCGGGGAGCTGTTTTTT,CASSLVQPNTGELFF
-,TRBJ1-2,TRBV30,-,TGTGCCTGGAGTGCCGACAGGCCGTCGGGCTACACCTTC,CAWSADRPSGYTF
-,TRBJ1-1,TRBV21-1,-,TGTGCCAGCAGCAACCGGGACAGGGACTATAGGGCCTCTAACACTGAAGCTTTCTTT,CASSNRDRDYRASNTEAFF
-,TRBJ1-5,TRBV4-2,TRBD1,TGTGCCAGCAGCCAAGAGGGACAGGACAATCAGCCCCAGCATTTT,CASSQEGQDNQPQHF
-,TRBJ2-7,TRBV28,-,TGTGCCAGCAGTTCCGATATCCGGGACAAGGTCTTC,CASSSDIRDKVF
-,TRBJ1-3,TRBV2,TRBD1,TGTGCCAGCAGTTCGGACAGGGAAATAGGAAACACCATATATTTT,CASSSDREIGNTIYF